Below, 7 T cell receptor beta chains from the same sample are listed, as sequenced in a study of STAT3 mutations in large granular lymphocyte leukemia. The antigens of these receptors remain unknown. Measured with immunoSEQ multiplex PCR; TCRdb has only the in-frame clones, and not every one. Here the sample spans some 2,500 clones, roughly 45% being singletons. Points from the study as a whole: At least one immunodominant TCR beta clonotype appeared in every T-cell large granular lymphocyte leukemia patient.

Sequencing was performed on peripheral blood mononuclear cells. The receptors derive from a man in his sixties with T-cell large granular lymphocyte leukemia. Some clones in this sample may be carry-over from other donors' samples.

This clone was detected a few times. The chain employs TRBV19 and TRBJ2-7, with 10 bases identical to TRBD1. Germline CDR1 LNHDA, CDR2 SQIVND (reference sequence). Trimming cost V 5 bases and J 6 bases; bases outside gene matches: 7. The CDR3 loop spans 14 amino acids. The CDR3 bases are TGTGCCAGTAGTCTCCGGGACAGGGGATCCGAGCAGTACTTC. Translated: CASSLRDRGSEQYF.

This sequence joins TRBV30 and TRBJ2-5; D unclear. From germline, CDR1 is GTSNPN and CDR2 SVGIG (reference sequence). The CDR3 has 13 residues. Between the trimmed V and J ends, which lost 0 bases and 2 bases, there was a span of 7 bases. CDR3 nucleotide sequence: TGTGCCTGGAGTGTAGCTTTACAAGAGACCCAGTACTTC. Translated: CAWSVALQETQYF.

V gene TRBV15 combines with J gene TRBJ1-2; D possibly corresponds to TRBD1 (5 bases). V lost 0 bases to trimming and J lost 8 bases, with 13 bases between them. The CDR3 has 14 residues. Germline V gene lookup returns CDR1 LNHNV and CDR2 YYDKDF (reference sequence). DNA of the CDR3: TGTGCCACCAGCAGAGATTTAGGGGACGGAGGCTACACCTTC. It translates to CATSRDLGDGGYTF. Full variable domain (outside the CDR3, taken from reference TRBV15 and TRBJ1-2): DAMVIQNPRYQVTQFGKPVTLSCSQTLNHNVMYWYQQKSSQAPKLLFHYYDKDFNNEADTPDNFQSRRPNTSFCFLDIRSPGLGDTAMYLCATSRDLGDGGYTFGSGTRLTVV.

The V gene is TRBV29-1, the J gene TRBJ1-2, with D perhaps TRBD1 (5 bases). The CDR3 length is 13 residues. Trimming shortened V by 2 bases and J by 11 bases, and 18 bases separated the two germline ends. Germline V CDR1 and CDR2: SQVTM, ANQGSEA. CDR3: CSVESRTQTSYTF. In DNA, the CDR3 is TGCAGCGTTGAATCTAGGACACAAACCAGTTACACCTTC.

This chain uses TRBV7-2 with TRBJ2-7; D not resolved. The germline V gene encodes CDR1 SGHTA and CDR2 FQGNSA. The CDR3 extends over 11 amino acids. Trimming removed 5 bases from V and 11 bases from J, with 13 bases in between. In DNA form, the CDR3 reads TGTGCCAGCAGCCGAGGAGTGACCAAGTACTTC. Amino acid sequence: CASSRGVTKYF.

This clone has just one count. The CDR3 coding sequence is TGTGCCTGGCAAGACACTTATAATTCACCCCTCCACTTT. This translates into CAWQDTYNSPLHF. V and J are TRBV30 and TRBJ1-6; D uncertain. Germline V gene data show CDR1 as GTSNPN and CDR2 as SVGIG (reference sequence). CDR3 length: 13 amino acids. The V end lost 5 bases, the J end lost 4 bases, and 9 bases lay between the germline ends.

This chain connects TRBV18 to TRBJ1-2; no definite D call. The CDR3 is 13 amino acids. The germline CDR1 and CDR2 sequences are KGHSH and LQKENI. V was clipped by 3 bases and J by 2 bases, with 7 bases between them. The CDR3 reads CASSPQDNYGYTF. DNA of the CDR3: TGTGCCAGCTCACCCCAGGACAACTATGGCTACACCTTC.